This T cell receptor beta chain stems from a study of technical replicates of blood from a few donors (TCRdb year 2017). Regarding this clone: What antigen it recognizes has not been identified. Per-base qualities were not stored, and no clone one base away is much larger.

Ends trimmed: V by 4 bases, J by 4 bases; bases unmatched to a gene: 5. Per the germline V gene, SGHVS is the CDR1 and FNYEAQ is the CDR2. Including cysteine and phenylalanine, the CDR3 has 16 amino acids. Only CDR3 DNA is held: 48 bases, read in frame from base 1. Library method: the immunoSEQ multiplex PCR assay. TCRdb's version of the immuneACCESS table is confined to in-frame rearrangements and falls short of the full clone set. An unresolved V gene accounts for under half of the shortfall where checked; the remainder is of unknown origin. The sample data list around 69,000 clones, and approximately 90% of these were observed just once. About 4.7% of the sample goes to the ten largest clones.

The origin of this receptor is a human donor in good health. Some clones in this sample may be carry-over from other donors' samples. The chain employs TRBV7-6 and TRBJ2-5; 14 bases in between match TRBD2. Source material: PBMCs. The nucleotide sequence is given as TGTGCCAGCAGCTCCCGACTAGCGGGGGGGCTAGAGACCCAGTACTTC. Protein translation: CASSSRLAGGLETQYF. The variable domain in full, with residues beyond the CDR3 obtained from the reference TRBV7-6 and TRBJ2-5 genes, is GAGVSQSPRYKVTKRGQDVALRCDPISGHVSLYWYRQALGQGPEFLTYFNYEAQQDKSGLPNDRFSAERPEGSISTLTIQRTEQRDSAMYRCASSSRLAGGLETQYFGPGTRLLVL.